A single T cell receptor (beta chain) is shown here with its context. Its antigen is still unknown. These data belong to a study of T cell responses to AZD1222 COVID-19 vaccine. Findings and limits, study-wide: Seropositive status at baseline applied to only five to seven AZD1222 recipients. In a largely white British group with more females than males, clonal diversity was possibly underestimated. Repertoire collection took place solely once the T cell response had peaked.

The CDR3 has 12 residues. CDR1 and CDR2 (germline): MNHEY, SVGAGI. V was trimmed by 6 bases and J by 4 bases, leaving 6 bases between them. Assay: immunoSEQ multiplex PCR; the TCRdb copy retains only in-frame clones and omits some. The table has more than 85,000 clones, about 83% seen once. The rearrangement links TRBV6-5 to TRBJ2-2; D is uncertain. The sequence was collected from an adult in good health. The source was peripheral blood, collected on day 0 of AZD1222 vaccination. For the CDR3, the DNA is TGTGCCAGCAGGGGAATCACCGGGGAGCTGTTTTTT. As protein: CASRGITGELFF.